The 5 T cell receptor beta chains below were found in one sample sequenced in a study of blood T cell repertoires in COVID-19. Clones were sequenced by immunoSEQ multiplex PCR, and TCRdb holds only the in-frame ones, with some missing. The sample holds some 96,000 clones; 70% to 90% are singletons and the top ten take about 5%. The source material was peripheral blood. The receptors were sampled from a human donor in a cohort sampled during active COVID-19.

The CDR3: CASNPGQSYNEQFF. Here the CDR3 DNA reads TGTGCCAGCAACCCGGGACAGTCCTACAATGAGCAGTTCTTC. V and J are TRBV3-1 (or the pseudogene TRBV3-2) and TRBJ2-1; 7 positions match TRBD1. CDR3 length: 14 amino acids. Trimming removed 7 bases from V and 1 base from J; junction bases left unmatched: 4. Germline values: CDR1 LGHDT, CDR2 YNNKEL (reference sequence).

This rearrangement joins TRBV15 to TRBJ1-6, with 10 bases matching TRBD1. The CDR3 covers 19 residues. Per germline, CDR1 LNHNV and CDR2 YYDKDF (reference sequence). V dropped 0 bases and J dropped 9; count of bases not matched to a gene: 14. The CDR3 DNA reads TGTGCCACCAGCAGAGATCCGGGACAGGGGCTCCCGAAGAGTTCACCCCTCCACTTT. The encoded protein is CATSRDPGQGLPKSSPLHF.

This clone was seen once. This chain joins TRBV6-5 and TRBJ2-3; 10 nucleotides match TRBD1. V was clipped by 4 bases and J by 3 bases; unmatched bases: 4. The CDR3 length is 15 residues. Germline lookup yields CDR1 MNHEY and CDR2 SVGAGI. CDR3 nucleotide sequence: TGTGCCAGCAGTTTCCGACAGGGGGCAACAGATACGCAGTATTTT. Its translation: CASSFRQGATDTQYF.

The chain's CDR3 is CASSIQGESQQYF. The CDR3 DNA reads as TGTGCCAGTAGTATACAAGGGGAAAGTCAGCAGTACTTC. The chain joins TRBV19 to TRBJ2-7; tentative D call: TRBD1 (5 bases). Germline V CDR1 and CDR2: LNHDA, SQIVND (reference sequence). The CDR3 is 13 amino acids. V was cut by 2 bases and J by 8 bases, with 13 bases left in between.

The chain has TRBV28 and TRBJ2-1, with D maybe TRBD1 (6 bases). There are 14 residues in the CDR3. Germline V lookup: CDR1 MDHEN, CDR2 SYDVKM. V lost 2 bases and J 10 bases, leaving 15 bases between the germline ends. DNA for the CDR3: TGTGCCAGCAGTTTAGGCCCACTGAGGGGGGAGCAGTTCTTC. Amino acids: CASSLGPLRGEQFF.